This T cell receptor beta chain was captured in a study of shared clonotypes between healthy human individuals. Measured with immunoSEQ multiplex PCR; TCRdb has only the in-frame clones, and not every one. The sample has about 1,900,000 clones; approximately 94% are singletons. A note on this clone: Its antigen is still unknown.

Study-level points and caveats: Naive CD4 clonotypes overlapped across a few donors at approximately 5%. The rarefaction results pointed to incomplete sorted-subset sequencing despite large depth.

It was CD45RO-negative cells, positively selected for CCR7, that made up naive CD8 cells, with terminally differentiated effector memory CD45RA+ cells excluded. Material for sequencing was naive CD8+ T cells sorted from blood. The sequence was obtained from a man aged 18 to 29 in good health.

DNA of the CDR3: TGTGCCAGCAGAGCCTATGGGGAGACTCAAGAGACCCAGTACTTC. Protein: CASRAYGETQETQYF. J is TRBJ2-5 and V is TRBV6-5; D might be TRBD2 (5 bases). CDR1 and CDR2 (germline): MNHEY, SVGAGI. V shed 6 bases and J shed 2 bases, with 16 bases lying between them. The CDR3 loop spans 15 amino acids.